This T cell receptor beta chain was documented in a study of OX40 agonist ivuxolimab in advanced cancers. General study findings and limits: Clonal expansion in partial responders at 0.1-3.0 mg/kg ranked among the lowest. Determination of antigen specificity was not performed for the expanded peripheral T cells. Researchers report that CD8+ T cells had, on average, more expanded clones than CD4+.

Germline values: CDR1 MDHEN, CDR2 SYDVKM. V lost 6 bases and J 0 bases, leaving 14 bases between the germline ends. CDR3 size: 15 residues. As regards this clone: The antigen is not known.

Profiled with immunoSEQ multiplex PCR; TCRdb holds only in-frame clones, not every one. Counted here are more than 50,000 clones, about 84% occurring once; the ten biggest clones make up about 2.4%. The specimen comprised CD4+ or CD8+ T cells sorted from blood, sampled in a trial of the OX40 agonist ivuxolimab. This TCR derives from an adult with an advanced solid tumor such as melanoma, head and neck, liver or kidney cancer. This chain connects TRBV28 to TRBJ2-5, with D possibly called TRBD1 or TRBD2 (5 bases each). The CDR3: CASRLGREYQETQYF. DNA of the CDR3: TGTGCCAGCAGGTTGGGCAGGGAGTACCAAGAGACCCAGTACTTC.